These 18 T cell receptor beta chains were all obtained from the same sample, sequenced in a study of GPR56 and killer-like receptors on CD4 memory cells. Cells were FACS-enriched into one of five CD4+ populations defined by killer cell lectin-like receptor and GPR56 expression. TCRdb re-called the reads and gives one entry per CDR3 protein, without DNA. The sample's table shows more than 200 distinct CDR3 sequences. The sequenced material came from memory CD4+ T cells from blood. These receptors originate from a human donor in good health.

The V gene is TRBV6-6, the J gene TRBJ1-6; TCRdb returns TRBD1, unconfirmable since there is no DNA. This CDR3 has 12 residues. Germline V gives CDR1 MNHNY, CDR2 SVGAGI (reference sequence). This chain's CDR3 is CASSSGISPLHF.

The J gene is TRBJ2-1, the V gene TRBV7-2; TCRdb reports TRBD2, a call that lacks DNA to check it against. The germline V gene has CDR1 SGHTA and CDR2 FQGNSA. The CDR3 has 14 amino acids. CDR3 sequence: CASSLASGGNEQFF.

This clonotype is identified as medium-sized from frequency. The V gene is TRBV4-3, the J gene TRBJ1-1. This CDR3 region has 15 residues. Per the germline V gene, CDR1 is LGHNA and CDR2 is YSLEER. The chain's CDR3 is CASSQDEGWNTEAFF.

This clonotype is large by frequency. The chain couples TRBV7-2 to TRBJ2-3; TCRdb names TRBD2, which stays unverified in the absence of DNA. This CDR3 contains 16 residues. In germline, CDR1 is SGHTA, CDR2 FQGNSA. This chain's CDR3 is CASSSRSGGAGNTQYF.

This clonotype registers large by frequency. V is TRBV7-2 and J is TRBJ2-5; the D call of TRBD2 rests on TCRdb alone, since no DNA is present to check it. CDR1 and CDR2 (germline): SGHTA, FQGNSA. The CDR3 totals 16 residues. CDR3 region: CASSLRTSGGGETQYF.

Frequency places this clonotype as large (0.1 to 1%). The V call is TRBV6-5, the J call TRBJ1-2; the TCRdb call, TRBD1, lacks DNA for checking. This CDR3 region has 14 residues. CDR1 is MNHEY, CDR2 SVGAGI, per germline. CDR3 region: CASSQTRGAYGYTF.

This clonotype shows up as large by frequency. The chain employs TRBV7-9 and TRBJ1-5. The germline V gene has CDR1 SEHNR and CDR2 FQNEAQ (reference sequence). CDR3 length: 14 residues. Here the CDR3 reads CASSPQESLKPQHF. Drawing the rest from reference TRBV7-9 and TRBJ1-5, the complete variable domain is DTGVSQNPRHKITKRGQNVTFRCDPISEHNRLYWYRQTLGQGPEFLTYFQNEAQLEKSRLLSDRFSAERPKGSFSTLEIQRTEQGDSAMYLCASSPQESLKPQHFGDGTRLSIL.

This clonotype counts as medium-sized by frequency. The gene calls are TRBV9 and TRBJ2-3; TCRdb names TRBD2, which stays unverified in the absence of DNA. Germline values: CDR1 SGDLS, CDR2 YYNGEE. CDR3 length equals 16 residues. The CDR3 sequence: CASSPGVAGATDTQYF.

Measured by frequency, this clonotype is large. CDR3 loop: CASSRRAGSTDTQYF. The rearrangement joins TRBV11-3 to TRBJ2-3; TCRdb gives TRBD2 as the D gene, but with no DNA this cannot be confirmed. The CDR3 sequence is 15 residues long. Germline V gene sequence: CDR1 SGHNT, CDR2 YENEEA.

Frequency places this clonotype as medium-sized. The chain carries TRBV5-4 and TRBJ2-5; TCRdb's D gene call, TRBD1, goes unchecked for lack of DNA. CDR1 and CDR2 (germline): SGHNT, YYREEE (reference sequence). The CDR3 extends over 16 amino acids. CDR3: CASSLAAARGQETQYF.

Measured by frequency, this clonotype is large. The V and J genes are TRBV5-4 and TRBJ2-1; TCRdb's assignment of TRBD1 cannot be checked, as there is no DNA. The CDR3 covers 15 residues. In germline, CDR1 is SGHNT, CDR2 YYREEE (reference sequence). The CDR3 sequence is CASSLRLGGGEEQFF.

J is TRBJ2-7 and V is TRBV20-1; TCRdb picks TRBD2, but there is no DNA to check that call. CDR3 length equals 13 residues. Germline V lookup: CDR1 DFQATT, CDR2 SNEGSKA (reference sequence). CDR3 sequence reads: CSALGPLAPYEYF.

This clonotype ranks as medium-sized in terms of frequency. The rearrangement uses TRBV20-1 and TRBJ1-6. The CDR3 contains 14 residues. The germline gives CDR1 DFQATT, CDR2 SNEGSKA (reference sequence). The CDR3 region is CSARVNSLSSPLHF.

This clonotype is hyperexpanded (1% or more) by frequency. The chain links TRBV7-2 to TRBJ2-2; the TRBD2 assignment by TCRdb is unverifiable without DNA. Germline lookup yields CDR1 SGHTA and CDR2 FQGNSA. The CDR3 consists of 15 residues. This CDR3 reads CASSLLAANTGELFF.

Considering frequency, this clonotype is large. This chain joins TRBV24-1 and TRBJ2-3; TCRdb proposes TRBD2, but this gene call is untestable without DNA. The CDR3 spans 14 residues. Germline CDR1 and CDR2: KGHDR and SFDVKD. This CDR3 reads CATVKGGAGGTQYF.

This clonotype is deemed large by its frequency. The chain has TRBV6-5 and TRBJ1-2; TCRdb gives TRBD1 as the D gene, but with no DNA this cannot be confirmed. Germline CDR1 is MNHEY and CDR2 is SVGAGI. This CDR3 is 14 amino acids long. The CDR3 protein is CASSYGRGEYGYTF.

This clonotype is classed as large by frequency. This chain's CDR3 is CSAETGGYGYTF. This sequence joins TRBV29-1 and TRBJ1-2; TCRdb returns TRBD1, unconfirmable since there is no DNA. The CDR3 runs 12 residues. Germline V gene sequence: CDR1 SQVTM, CDR2 ANQGSEA.

By frequency, this clonotype registers large. This chain connects TRBV10-3 to TRBJ2-3; TCRdb lists TRBD2, though no DNA is available to test this call. CDR1 ENHRY and CDR2 SYGVKD come from the germline V gene. The CDR3 length is 17 residues. CDR3: CAISEGTSGSRTDTQYF.